Sequencing of this TCR beta chain was carried out in a study of neoadjuvant anti-PD-1 for oral cavity cancer. The wider study: Around day 43, patients without progression received a fourth nivolumab dose before surgery.

Time point here: after neoadjuvant nivolumab, at surgical resection. Patients had HPV-negative, locally advanced oral cavity squamous cell carcinoma. Findings of the study overall: PBMC Gini-index clonality exceeded responders' in non-responders post-nivolumab.

About this clone: Its antigen is not known.

Germline V gene data show CDR1 as LNHDA and CDR2 as SQIVND (reference sequence). V lost 8 bases to trimming and J lost 3 bases; unmatched junction nucleotides: 9. The CDR3 runs to 18 residues. The assay was immunoSEQ multiplex PCR, and TCRdb's table has in-frame clones only and misses some. Among about 14,000 clones listed, 70% to 75% were seen once. The V gene is TRBV19, the J gene TRBJ2-6; TRBD2 matches at 14 bases. Source: PBMCs, taken after nivolumab (anti-PD-1) treatment. The clonotype originates from a person aged 40-85 years with oral cavity squamous cell carcinoma. CDR3 sequence (DNA): TGTGCCAGTCATCAGACTAGCGGGAGGGCCCTTGGGGCCAACGTCCTGACTTTC. Translating it yields CASHQTSGRALGANVLTF.